These T cell receptor beta chains were read from a single sample in a study of shared clonotypes between healthy human individuals. The method was immunoSEQ multiplex PCR; TCRdb's version includes in-frame clones alone and lacks a portion of them. The data contain 550,000 to 800,000 clones, around 91% of them singletons. Material: memory CD8+ T cells from PBMCs. Receptors were obtained from a man between 18 and 29 years old in good health. Some clones in this sample may be carry-over from other donors' samples. Each CDR3 is given with its conserved first and last residue. Each record gives: CDR3 length, D gene, clone size, J gene, V gene, CDR3 protein, CDR3 DNA. A D gene is named only where the DNA matches it firmly. Not all rows give a size; the values are once, few, many and, for expanded clones, a class.

>12|-|-|TRBJ1-2|TRBV5-6
CASSRTADGYTF
TGTGCCAGCAGCCGGACAGCAGATGGCTACACCTTC
>15|-|-|TRBJ1-2|TRBV7-9
CASSIRDTANYGYTF
TGTGCCAGCAGCATCCGGGACACAGCTAACTATGGCTACACCTTC
>14|TRBD1|-|TRBJ2-1|TRBV5-6
CASSPGQGVDEQFF
TGTGCCAGCAGCCCAGGACAGGGGGTCGATGAGCAGTTCTTC
>17|-|-|TRBJ2-6|TRBV5-4
CASSLSEVLAGANVLTF
TGTGCCAGCAGCTTATCAGAAGTACTAGCCGGGGCCAACGTCCTGACTTTC
>14|-|-|TRBJ2-1|TRBV29-1
CSVEGGETYNEQFF
TGCAGCGTTGAAGGGGGGGAGACCTACAATGAGCAGTTCTTC
>13|-|-|TRBJ2-1|TRBV10-3
CAISSVSEAEQFF
TGTGCCATCAGCTCGGTGAGCGAGGCTGAGCAGTTCTTC
>16|TRBD1|-|TRBJ2-1|TRBV9
CASSGGQGISYNEQFF
TGTGCCAGCAGCGGGGGACAGGGCATCTCCTACAATGAGCAGTTCTTC
>15|TRBD1|-|TRBJ2-3|TRBV19
CASTPGRGRADTQYF
TGTGCCAGTACCCCGGGAAGGGGGCGAGCAGATACGCAGTATTTT
>14|-|-|TRBJ1-1|TRBV19
CASSIIRGRLEAFF
TGTGCCAGTAGTATCATCAGGGGTCGGCTGGAAGCTTTCTTT
>16|-|-|TRBJ2-7|TRBV19
CASSINERQGTDEQYF
TGTGCCAGTAGTATTAATGAGCGGCAGGGAACGGACGAGCAGTACTTC
>12|-|once|TRBJ2-7|TRBV5-5
CASSLLGGEQYF
TGTGCCAGCAGCTTGTTGGGCGGCGAGCAGTACTTC
>16|TRBD2|-|TRBJ2-3|TRBV7-9
CASSLASGESTDTQYF
TGTGCCAGCAGCTTAGCGAGCGGGGAGAGCACAGATACGCAGTATTTT
>19|TRBD2|-|TRBJ2-3|TRBV7-3
CASSLSLAGGRTTTDTQYF
TGTGCCAGCAGCTTAAGTCTAGCGGGAGGGCGAACGACCACAGATACGCAGTATTTT